A single sample gave rise to the 21 T cell receptor beta chains below, sequenced in a study of blood T cells in healthy people across ages. A second PCR of roughly 7 to 11 cycles used a sample-barcoded 5' primer and a J-beta primer mix. Using its own MiXCR run on the 5' RACE reads, TCRdb lists one record per CDR3 protein. The sample carries 650,000 to 900,000 distinct CDR3 sequences, 62% recorded once. The sample was blood. The receptors derive from a man aged 30-40 years in good health.

The chain links TRBV5-6 to TRBJ2-3; 9 positions agree with TRBD2. The CDR3 has 15 residues. V gave up 4 bases and J gave up 7 bases; unmatched junction bases: 10. From germline, CDR1 is SGHDT and CDR2 YYEEEE. The CDR3 here is CASSLPAGGSNTQYF. In DNA form, the CDR3 reads TGTGCCAGCAGCCTCCCAGCGGGGGGTTCAAATACGCAGTATTTT.

This clonotype has at least ten counts. V is TRBV2 and J is TRBJ2-7; maybe TRBD1 (7 bases). The germline CDR1 and CDR2 sequences are SNHLY and FYNNEI. CDR3 length: 13 amino acids. Trimming cost V 9 bases and J 0 bases, with 12 bases left between them. The chain's CDR3 is CARRDSPSYEQYF. CDR3 sequence (DNA): TGTGCCAGGCGGGACAGTCCCTCCTACGAGCAGTACTTC.

The CDR3 DNA reads as TGTGCCAGCAGCGGCCACCCCGACAATGAGCAGTTCTTC. Translated, it gives CASSGHPDNEQFF. The chain recombines TRBV9 with TRBJ2-1, with D unresolved. In germline, CDR1 is SGDLS, CDR2 YYNGEE. Trimming stripped 3 bases from V and 5 bases from J, with 9 bases between. This CDR3 has 13 residues.

The rearrangement links TRBV10-3 to TRBJ1-1; D is ambiguous. The length of the CDR3 is 14 residues. CDR1 is ENHRY, CDR2 SYGVKD, per germline. Trimming removed 3 bases from V and 2 bases from J, with 10 bases in between. In nucleotides, the CDR3 is TGTGCCATCAGTGAATTCTGGGATAACACTGAAGCTTTCTTT. It codes for CAISEFWDNTEAFF.

The table lists this clonotype with a few counts. J is TRBJ2-3 and V is TRBV4-2; D might be TRBD1 or TRBD2, each matching 5 bases. V lost 1 base and J 0 bases, leaving 8 bases between the germline ends. CDR3 length: 15 residues. CDR1 LGHNA and CDR2 YNFKEQ come from the germline V gene. The CDR3 region is CASSQAGPSTDTQYF. DNA for the CDR3: TGTGCCAGCAGCCAAGCGGGGCCGAGCACAGATACGCAGTATTTT.

As for this clonotype: At one end, the junction sequence differs from germline, possibly due to a read error. The rearrangement uses TRBV6-1 and TRBJ1-2; TRBD1 agrees at 7 bases. The CDR3 length is 15 residues. Germline-derived CDR1 and CDR2 are MNHNS and SASEGT. CDR3 loop: CASREGGRGNYGYTF. CDR3 sequence (DNA): TGTGCCAGCAGGGAAGGGGGCAGGGGAAACTATGGCTACACCTTC.

The rearrangement joins TRBV6-5 to TRBJ2-3, with D hard to call. The CDR3 has 11 amino acids. The germline V and J ends were trimmed by 6 bases and 6 bases, with 7 bases remaining between them. The germline gives CDR1 MNHEY, CDR2 SVGAGI. The CDR3 nucleotides are TGTGCCAGCAGGATCTCTGATACGCAGTATTTT. This gives the protein CASRISDTQYF.

The chain has TRBV21-1 and TRBJ2-1; TRBD2 is the table's D call, not checked against the DNA. TRBV21-1 is a recognized pseudogene. The CDR3 extends over 17 amino acids. CDR3 nucleotides: TGTGCCAGCAGCAAACGTGCGGGGGACCCCTCCTACAATGAGCAGTTCTTC. It codes for CASSKRAGDPSYNEQFF.

The V and J genes are TRBV20-1 and TRBJ2-3, with 9 bases fitting TRBD2. The CDR3 spans 16 residues. V gave up 3 bases and J gave up 5 bases; unmatched junction bases: 12. The germline CDR1 and CDR2 sequences are DFQATT and SNEGSKA (reference sequence). The CDR3 DNA is TGCAGTGCTAGGGCGGGGGGGCCTTTAGGAGGAGATACGCAGTATTTT. This codes for CSARAGGPLGGDTQYF.

The V call is TRBV12-3 or TRBV12-4, the J call TRBJ2-5; 11 nucleotides align to TRBD1. This CDR3 contains 15 residues. J gave up 5 bases and V 4 bases, and 6 bases lay outside the gene matches. The CDR3 coding sequence is TGTGCCAGCAGTTATGGGACAGGGGGAGAGGAGACCCAGTACTTC. Protein sequence: CASSYGTGGEETQYF.

This chain joins TRBV6-5 and TRBJ2-1, with a weak D call TRBD1 (6 bases). The CDR3 covers 15 residues. In germline, CDR1 is MNHEY, CDR2 SVGAGI. Trimming left V 2 bases short and J 3 bases short, with 11 bases between. The DNA of the CDR3 is TGTGCCAGCAGTTACCAACAGGGCTTCTACAATGAGCAGTTCTTC. It specifies CASSYQQGFYNEQFF.

V gene TRBV10-3 combines with J gene TRBJ2-2; TRBD1 matches 8 bases. The V gene's germline CDR1 is ENHRY and CDR2 SYGVKD. This CDR3 spans 14 amino acids. The trim removed 6 bases at V and 5 bases at J, leaving 5 bases unmatched. CDR3 sequence (DNA): TGTGCCATCAGGGGGGACAGGAGGACCGGGGAGCTGTTTTTT. Translating gives CAIRGDRRTGELFF.

This clonotype showed up just once. One end of the junction fails to match germline, which may point to a read error. The chain links TRBV6-5 to TRBJ2-1; tentatively, D is TRBD2 (5 bases). CDR1 and CDR2 from the germline V gene are MNHEY and SVGAGI. The CDR3 totals 14 residues. The CDR3 protein is CACSPRGGEGEQFF. CDR3 DNA sequence: TGTGCCTGCAGCCCCCGAGGAGGTGAGGGTGAGCAGTTCTTC.

Only one count was recorded for this clonotype. The chain carries TRBV25-1 and TRBJ2-1, with 7 bases that match TRBD1. Germline-derived CDR1 and CDR2 are MGHDK and SYGVNS. This CDR3 has 15 amino acids. The V and J ends lost 2 bases and 9 bases, in that order; junction bases with no gene match: 10. The CDR3 region is CASSERQGRIGEQFF. CDR3 bases: TGTGCCAGCAGTGAACGACAGGGAAGGATTGGTGAGCAGTTCTTC.

The V gene is TRBV10-3, the J gene TRBJ1-4, with 7 nucleotides matching TRBD1. Germline assignment: CDR1 ENHRY and CDR2 SYGVKD. The CDR3 consists of 13 residues. V gave up 5 bases and J gave up 8 bases; unmatched junction bases: 5. For the CDR3, the DNA is TGTGCCATCAGTAACGACAGGGACGAAAAACTGTTTTTT. Amino acids: CAISNDRDEKLFF.

This clonotype was observed a handful of times. The chain links TRBV4-3 to TRBJ1-2, with D possibly matching TRBD1 (5 bases). From germline, CDR1 is LGHNA and CDR2 YSLEER. CDR3 size: 16 residues. V was cut by 2 bases and J by 4 bases, with 17 bases left in between. CDR3 coding DNA: TGCGCCAGCAGCCAATATGTCCAGGGAGCCTTCTATGGCTACACCTTC. Amino acids: CASSQYVQGAFYGYTF.

The J gene is TRBJ2-1, the V gene TRBV29-1; the D is unclear. The CDR3 runs 12 residues. V lost 7 bases, J lost 7 bases, and 14 bases lay in between. Germline assignment: CDR1 SQVTM and CDR2 ANQGSEA. The CDR3 region is CSAFPGPNEQFF. In DNA, the CDR3 is TGCAGCGCTTTTCCGGGTCCAAATGAGCAGTTCTTC.

The chain joins TRBV15 to TRBJ2-2, with D hard to call. CDR1 is LNHNV, CDR2 YYDKDF, per germline (reference sequence). V was clipped by 1 base and J by 6 bases, with 6 bases between them. The CDR3 has 13 residues. This CDR3 reads CATSRVPAGELFF. CDR3 nucleotides: TGTGCCACCAGCAGAGTCCCGGCCGGGGAGCTGTTTTTT.

The chain uses TRBV11-2 and TRBJ2-7, with unresolved D. The V end lost 1 base, the J end lost 1 base, and 17 bases lay between the germline ends. The CDR3 spans 17 residues. CDR1 and CDR2 from the germline V gene are SGHAT and FQNNGV. CDR3: CASSLAPTWEASYEQYF. The CDR3 region has the DNA TGTGCCAGCAGCTTAGCCCCGACGTGGGAAGCGTCCTACGAGCAGTACTTC.

This clonotype turned up a few times. In nucleotides, the CDR3 is TGCGCCAGCAGCCAAGATATCGGCGGATCCAATTCACCCCTCCACTTT. This gives the protein CASSQDIGGSNSPLHF. The chain couples TRBV4-3 to TRBJ1-6; D is undetermined. V was cut by 0 bases and J by 7 bases, with 13 bases left in between. The germline V gene has CDR1 LGHNA and CDR2 YSLEER. This CDR3 region has 16 residues.

The chain employs TRBV4-3 and TRBJ2-3, with 7 positions matching TRBD2. The CDR3 is made up of 15 amino acids. V dropped 6 bases and J dropped 1; count of bases not matched to a gene: 7. The germline CDR1 and CDR2 sequences are LGHNA and YSLEER. This CDR3 is CASRPQAGRTDTQYF. The CDR3, as DNA: TGCGCCAGCAGACCGCAAGCGGGGCGCACAGATACGCAGTATTTT.